This T cell receptor beta chain was recovered during a study of T cell responses to AZD1222 COVID-19 vaccine. CDR1 is GTSNPN, CDR2 SVGIG, per germline (reference sequence). Trimming cost V 0 bases and J 3 bases; bases outside gene matches: 6. The CDR3 has 16 amino acids. The study's findings and limits: Baseline seropositives among AZD1222 recipients totaled only five or six. Regions 160-218 and 743-854 held dominance among vaccine-associated CD4 TCRs, which spanned spike. Mostly white British, mostly female donors; authors suggested clonal diversity may be underestimated.

Method: immunoSEQ multiplex PCR; TCRdb's copy keeps in-frame clones and lacks some. This table has around 95,000 clones, roughly 90% appearing once. As concerns this clone: The antigen is unknown.

The starting material was peripheral blood, obtained on day 0 of AZD1222 vaccination. The V call is TRBV30, the J call TRBJ1-3; 9 bases match TRBD1. The origin of this receptor is an adult in good health. The DNA of the CDR3 is TGTGCCTGGAGTGTAGCCGGGACAGGGTATGGAAACACCATATATTTT. This translates into CAWSVAGTGYGNTIYF.